The 4 T cell receptor beta chains below were found in one sample sequenced in a study of T cells after yellow fever vaccination. Each CDR3 protein gets one entry after TCRdb re-called the 5' RACE reads with MiXCR. The repertoire holds 230,000 or so distinct CDR3 sequences, with around 3.5% as singletons. The sample here was PBMCs, taken 15 days after the yellow fever booster vaccination. The receptors come from a young man who received the YFV17D yellow fever vaccine.

As to this clonotype: The CDR3 does not close with the conserved phenylalanine or tryptophan, likely indicating a read error. The V and J genes are TRBV20-1 and TRBJ1-2; D gene ambiguous. Germline-derived CDR1 and CDR2 are DFQATT and SNEGSKA (reference sequence). The CDR3 has 13 residues. The V end lost 6 bases, the J end lost 7 bases, and 18 bases lay between the germline ends. CDR3 DNA: TGCAGTGCCCCGGTAGGGTGGGCCAGTGGCTACACCTTA. This translates into CSAPVGWASGYTL.

The chain joins TRBV5-6 to TRBJ1-2; a weak D match, TRBD1 (6 bases). The germline CDR1 and CDR2 sequences are SGHDT and YYEEEE. The CDR3 contains 15 residues. Deletions cut 6 bases from V and 0 bases from J, with 15 bases between. The CDR3 DNA is TGTGCCAGCATGGGACAAAAAATAGCTAACTATGGCTACACCTTC. Translating it yields CASMGQKIANYGYTF.

This clonotype was seen ten or more times. V gene TRBV20-1 combines with J gene TRBJ1-2; the D is unclear. The V and J ends lost 6 bases and 5 bases respectively, with 13 bases between them. This CDR3 spans 12 amino acids. CDR1 is DFQATT, CDR2 SNEGSKA, per germline (reference sequence). The CDR3 sequence is CSAPSAGYGYTF. In DNA, the CDR3 is TGCAGTGCCCCTAGTGCGGGATATGGCTACACCTTC.

There are many counts of this clonotype. The chain couples TRBV29-1 to TRBJ2-3; D perhaps matches TRBD2 (5 bases). V was shortened by 3 bases and J by 0 bases, with 16 bases between the two germline ends. Germline CDR1 SQVTM, CDR2 ANQGSEA. The CDR3 is made up of 16 amino acids. CDR3 in amino acids: CSVDTVPGGSTDTQYF. CDR3 coding DNA: TGCAGCGTTGATACCGTCCCAGGAGGTAGCACAGATACGCAGTATTTT.